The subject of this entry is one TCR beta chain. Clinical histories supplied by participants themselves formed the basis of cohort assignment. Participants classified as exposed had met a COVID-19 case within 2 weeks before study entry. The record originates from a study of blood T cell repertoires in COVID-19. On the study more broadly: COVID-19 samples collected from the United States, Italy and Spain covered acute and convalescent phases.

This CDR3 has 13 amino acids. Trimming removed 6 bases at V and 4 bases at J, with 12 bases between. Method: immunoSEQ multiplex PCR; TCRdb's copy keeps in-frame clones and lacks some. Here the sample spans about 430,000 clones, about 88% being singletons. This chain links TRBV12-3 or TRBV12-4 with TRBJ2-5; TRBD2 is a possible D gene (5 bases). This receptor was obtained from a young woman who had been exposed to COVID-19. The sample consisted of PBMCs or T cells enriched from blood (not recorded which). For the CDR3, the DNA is TGTGCCAGCAGCCAAACTAGATCAGAGACCCAGTACTTC. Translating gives CASSQTRSETQYF.